The 10 T cell receptor beta chains presented below share a single source sample, sequenced in a study of breast tumors, draining lymph nodes, adjacent tissues. TCRdb redid the calling of the multiplex PCR reads with MiXCR, one entry per CDR3 protein. The table includes about 140,000 distinct CDR3 sequences, 20% to 25% detected once. Axillary draining lymph nodes of breast cancer patients supplied the node samples. The sequenced sample consisted of axillary lymph node tissue. These receptors came from a female donor with breast cancer. Some clones in this sample may be carry-over from other donors' samples.

This clonotype was detected many times. This chain joins TRBV6-1 and TRBJ1-2; D gene uncertain. Germline loops: CDR1 MNHNS, CDR2 SASEGT. Trimming left V 3 bases short and J 3 bases short, with 5 bases between. The CDR3 has 12 residues. CDR3 sequence: CASSDTYYGYTF. The CDR3 DNA reads as TGTGCCAGCAGTGACACATACTATGGCTACACCTTC.

Concerning this clonotype itself: A much larger clone differs by one base, so this may be a read error. The gene calls are TRBV4-1 and TRBJ2-2; D perhaps matches TRBD2 (5 bases). In germline, CDR1 is MGHRA, CDR2 YSYEKL. The V end lost 4 bases, the J end lost 7 bases, and 13 bases lay between the germline ends. This CDR3 region has 14 residues. As DNA, the CDR3 is TGCGCCAGCAGCCTAGTGAGGGATATCGGGGAGCTGTTTTTT. Translating it yields CASSLVRDIGELFF.

As to this clonotype: A single base separates this from a much larger clone, so it may be a read error. This rearrangement joins TRBV19 to TRBJ1-5; TRBD1 aligns across 9 bases. The germline CDR1 and CDR2 sequences are LNHDA and SQIVND (reference sequence). This CDR3 has 15 residues. CDR3 in amino acids: CASRTGGNSSQPQHF. For the CDR3, the DNA is TGTGCCAGTAGAACAGGGGGCAATAGCAGTCAGCCCCAGCATTTT.

For this clonotype: A junction end diverges from the germline sequence, so it may reflect a read error. The chain combines TRBV6-1 with TRBJ1-5; D is perhaps TRBD1 (5 bases). This CDR3 contains 15 residues. Germline V CDR1 and CDR2: MNHNS, SASEGT. Here the CDR3 reads CVSSRAREGNQPQHF. CDR3 DNA: TGTGTCAGCAGCAGGGCGCGGGAGGGCAATCAGCCCCAGCATTTT.

J is TRBJ2-4 and V is TRBV20-1; D tentatively fits TRBD1 or TRBD2 (5 bases each). The CDR3 consists of 17 residues. V shed 6 bases and J shed 1 base, with 22 bases lying between them. Germline V gene sequence: CDR1 DFQATT, CDR2 SNEGSKA (reference sequence). The CDR3 DNA reads TGCAGTGCCTCAGCCCAACAGGACTCGGGGGCCAAAAACATTCAGTACTTC. This codes for CSASAQQDSGAKNIQYF.

This clonotype was recorded at least ten times. The J gene is TRBJ2-7, the V gene TRBV4-1, with 8 bases matching TRBD2. The trim removed 1 base at V and 1 base at J, leaving 3 bases unmatched. Germline-derived CDR1 and CDR2 are MGHRA and YSYEKL. The CDR3 extends over 15 amino acids. This CDR3 is CASSQAGGRSYEQYF. Here the CDR3 DNA reads TGCGCCAGCAGCCAAGCTGGCGGGAGGTCCTACGAGCAGTACTTC.

There are many counts of this clonotype. The genes are TRBV7-9 and TRBJ2-3, with D unresolved. This CDR3 contains 13 residues. Germline V gene lookup returns CDR1 SEHNR and CDR2 FQNEAQ (reference sequence). The V end lost 1 base, the J end lost 5 bases, and 7 bases lay between the germline ends. DNA for the CDR3: TGTGCCAGCAGCTTAGTGGCGGAAGATACGCAGTATTTT. This codes for CASSLVAEDTQYF.

Regarding this clonotype: Since a much larger clone is just one base distant, this may be a read error. This rearrangement joins TRBV11-3 to TRBJ2-3; D is unclear. Germline CDR1 is SGHNT and CDR2 is YENEEA. CDR3 size: 13 residues. V lost 5 bases and J 6 bases, leaving 12 bases between the germline ends. The CDR3 DNA is TGTGCCAGCAGCCCCTGCGCGGTGGATACGCAGTATTTT. It encodes CASSPCAVDTQYF.

This clonotype was counted ten times or more. The chain has TRBV20-1 and TRBJ2-7; 8 nucleotides align to TRBD1. The CDR3 runs 13 residues. Germline assignment: CDR1 DFQATT and CDR2 SNEGSKA (reference sequence). Germline trimming cut 3 bases from V and 0 bases from J; bases unmatched to any gene: 1. The CDR3 DNA follows: TGCAGTGCTAGTGGGACAGGCTCCTACGAGCAGTACTTC. Its translation is CSASGTGSYEQYF.

This clonotype was detected many times. This sequence joins TRBV12-3 or TRBV12-4 and TRBJ2-1; 10 bases are shared with TRBD2. After removal of 6 bases from V and 1 base from J, the junction contained 6 bases not matched to a gene. The CDR3 covers 16 residues. CDR3 sequence (DNA): TGTGCCAGCAGCCAGCCTAGCGGGAGTTCCTACAATGAGCAGTTCTTC. Its protein is CASSQPSGSSYNEQFF.